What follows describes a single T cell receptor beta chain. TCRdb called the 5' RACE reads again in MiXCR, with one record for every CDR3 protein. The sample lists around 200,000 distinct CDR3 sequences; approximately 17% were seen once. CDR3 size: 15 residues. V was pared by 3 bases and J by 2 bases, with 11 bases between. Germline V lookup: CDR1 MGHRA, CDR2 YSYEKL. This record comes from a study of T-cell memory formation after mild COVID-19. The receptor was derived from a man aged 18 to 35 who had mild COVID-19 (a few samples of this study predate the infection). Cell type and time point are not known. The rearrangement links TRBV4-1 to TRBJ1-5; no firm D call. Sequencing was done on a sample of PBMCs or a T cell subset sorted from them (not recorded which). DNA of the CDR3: TGCGCCAGCAGCCAGGAAAGCGGGGGCAATCAGCCCCAGCATTTT. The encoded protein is CASSQESGGNQPQHF.